The 14 T cell receptor beta chains below all came from one sample that was sequenced in a study of T cell repertoires in cytomegalovirus infection. A single record per CDR3 protein comes from TCRdb applying MiXCR to the reads. In the table there are some 390,000 distinct CDR3 sequences, 15% to 20% of which are singletons. The sequencing input was PBMCs. These receptor sequences come from a human donor in good health (CMV status not recorded). Some clones in this sample may be carry-over from other donors' samples.

This CDR3 reads CASTGLGYNEQFF. The CDR3 region has the DNA TGTGCCAGTACGGGGCTAGGGTACAATGAGCAGTTCTTC. This chain joins TRBV19 and TRBJ2-1; D could derive from TRBD1 or TRBD2 (5 bases each). Germline V gene sequence: CDR1 LNHDA, CDR2 SQIVND (reference sequence). This CDR3 spans 13 amino acids. Trimming took off 7 bases at V and 4 bases at J, with 11 bases between the two ends.

This clonotype was counted between two and nine times. J is TRBJ2-1 and V is TRBV19; D is possibly TRBD2 (5 bases). Deletions cut 6 bases from V and 2 bases from J, with 14 bases between. This CDR3 has 15 residues. Germline V gene sequence: CDR1 LNHDA, CDR2 SQIVND (reference sequence). The chain's CDR3 is CASSPAETPYNEQFF. In DNA form, the CDR3 reads TGTGCCAGTAGCCCAGCGGAAACTCCCTACAATGAGCAGTTCTTC.

This clonotype was seen repeatedly, ten times or more. This chain joins TRBV7-2 and TRBJ2-1; no firm D call. This CDR3 spans 12 amino acids. V was cut by 7 bases and J by 10 bases, with 14 bases left in between. Per the germline V gene, CDR1 is SGHTA and CDR2 is FQGNSA. CDR3 DNA: TGTGCCAGCACACAGTGGGTCGGGGAGCAGTTCTTC. Translated: CASTQWVGEQFF.

This clonotype was observed a handful of times. The V gene is TRBV6-2 or TRBV6-3, the J gene TRBJ2-1, with 10 nucleotides matching TRBD2. V was clipped by 8 bases and J by 9 bases; unmatched bases: 10. CDR1 is MNHEY, CDR2 SVGEGT, per germline. There are 14 residues in the CDR3. CDR3 sequence reads: CASGGTSAGGEQFF. CDR3 sequence (DNA): TGTGCCAGCGGTGGGACTAGCGCTGGTGGTGAGCAGTTCTTC.

This clonotype was seen repeatedly, ten times or more. V and J are TRBV10-3 and TRBJ2-7; TRBD1 matches 8 bases. This CDR3 has 14 amino acids. CDR1 is ENHRY and CDR2 is SYGVKD in the germline V gene. V was clipped by 4 bases and J by 5 bases; unmatched bases: 7. The CDR3 loop is CAISVGTGVHEQYF. The CDR3 DNA is TGTGCCATCAGTGTTGGGACAGGCGTCCACGAGCAGTACTTC.

This clonotype was counted between two and nine times. The chain joins TRBV19 to TRBJ1-1, with a weak D call TRBD1 (6 bases). The V gene lost 7 bases and the J gene lost 4 bases, with 22 bases spanning the gap. The germline V gene encodes CDR1 LNHDA and CDR2 SQIVND (reference sequence). The CDR3 is made up of 16 amino acids. The CDR3, as DNA: TGTGCCAGTACCCTCATAAGGGTGACAGGTATCACTGAAGCTTTCTTT. Amino acid sequence: CASTLIRVTGITEAFF.

This clonotype was counted many times. This chain joins TRBV7-2 and TRBJ1-2; TRBD1 might be the D (6 bases). The germline V gene has CDR1 SGHTA and CDR2 FQGNSA. Trimming stripped 5 bases from V and 11 bases from J, with 18 bases between. The CDR3 extends over 13 amino acids. The DNA of the CDR3 is TGTGCCAGCAGCCTAGGGGGATGGACAGCGTACACCTTC. The encoded protein is CASSLGGWTAYTF.

The table lists this clonotype with many counts. This chain uses TRBV7-2 with TRBJ2-3; D gene unclear. The CDR3 has 12 amino acids. Trimming pared 2 bases from V and 5 bases from J, leaving 5 bases between. Germline V gives CDR1 SGHTA, CDR2 FQGNSA. The CDR3 coding sequence is TGTGCCAGCAGCTTATCCGGAGATACGCAGTATTTT. Its translation: CASSLSGDTQYF.

This clonotype was counted at least ten times. The rearrangement uses TRBV7-7 and TRBJ2-5, with D uncertain. CDR3 length: 14 residues. V lost 1 base and J 0 bases, leaving 6 bases between the germline ends. The germline CDR1 and CDR2 sequences are SSHAT and FNYEAQ (reference sequence). CDR3 nucleotides: TGTGCCAGCAGCTTAGGGAGTTACCAAGAGACCCAGTACTTC. This sequence encodes CASSLGSYQETQYF.

This chain links TRBV19 with TRBJ1-6, with D unresolved. Germline V gene lookup returns CDR1 LNHDA and CDR2 SQIVND (reference sequence). CDR3 length: 15 amino acids. Trimming left V 3 bases short and J 5 bases short, with 11 bases between. The CDR3 DNA follows: TGTGCCAGTAGTATTTTGGCAGGAGATAATTCACCCCTCCACTTT. Translation: CASSILAGDNSPLHF.

There are a few counts of this clonotype. The CDR3 nucleotides are TGTGCCAGCACCAAGGGACCGCAAATTAGTAGGGCCAACGTCCTGACTTTC. Protein product: CASTKGPQISRANVLTF. This chain connects TRBV7-8 to TRBJ2-6; D could derive from TRBD1 or TRBD2 (5 bases each). Looked up from germline, CDR1 is SGHVS and CDR2 is FQNEAQ. The ends were cut back, 7 bases at V and 5 bases at J, with 21 bases in the middle. The CDR3 is made up of 17 amino acids.

The J gene is TRBJ1-2, the V gene TRBV3-1; TRBD1 might be the D (6 bases). Trimming cost V 4 bases and J 3 bases, with 12 bases left between them. CDR1 is LGHDT and CDR2 is YNNKEL in the germline V gene (reference sequence). This CDR3 has 14 amino acids. CDR3 bases: TGTGCCAGCAGCCCGACAGGCACGGACTATGGCTACACCTTC. It encodes CASSPTGTDYGYTF. The full variable domain, with the rest looked up from reference TRBV3-1 and TRBJ1-2, is DTAVSQTPKYLVTQMGNDKSIKCEQNLGHDTMYWYKQDSKKFLKIMFSYNNKELIINETVPNRFSPKSPDKAHLNLHINSLELGDSAVYFCASSPTGTDYGYTFGSGTRLTVV.

J is TRBJ2-2 and V is TRBV5-4, with a tentative D call TRBD2 (5 bases). The CDR3 covers 14 residues. Germline V gene sequence: CDR1 SGHNT, CDR2 YYREEE (reference sequence). V lost 4 bases and J lost 7, with 14 bases in between. The CDR3 sequence is CASSEPTGSGELFF. For the CDR3, the DNA is TGTGCCAGCAGCGAGCCGACGGGGAGCGGGGAGCTGTTTTTT.

This clonotype occurred a few times. The rearrangement links TRBV14 to TRBJ2-7; D unresolved. Between the trimmed V and J ends, which lost 3 bases and 2 bases, there was a span of 11 bases. The CDR3 loop spans 14 amino acids. Germline V gene sequence: CDR1 SGHDN, CDR2 FVKESK. CDR3 residues: CASSHLSVPYEQYF. In DNA, the CDR3 is TGTGCCAGCAGCCATTTAAGCGTCCCCTACGAGCAGTACTTC.